Below, one T cell receptor beta chain is given with its context. The data derive from a study of blood T cell repertoires in COVID-19. For the study at large: There were acute and convalescent COVID-19 samples, and they came from the United States, Italy and Spain.

Trimming removed 6 bases from V and 8 bases from J, with 19 bases in between. The germline V gene has CDR1 LNHDA and CDR2 SQIVND (reference sequence). CDR3 length: 14 amino acids. The table came from immunoSEQ multiplex PCR; TCRdb's copy has only in-frame clones and leaves some out. The data hold 150,000 to 200,000 clones, with around 83% observed a single time. The chain is built from TRBV19 and TRBJ1-2; TRBD1 is a possible D gene (5 bases). This receptor was taken from a man aged 18-30 years with acute or convalescent COVID-19. Material for sequencing was peripheral blood. CDR3 loop: CASSAGTGLEGYTF. CDR3 bases: TGTGCCAGTAGCGCCGGGACTGGGTTAGAAGGCTACACCTTC.